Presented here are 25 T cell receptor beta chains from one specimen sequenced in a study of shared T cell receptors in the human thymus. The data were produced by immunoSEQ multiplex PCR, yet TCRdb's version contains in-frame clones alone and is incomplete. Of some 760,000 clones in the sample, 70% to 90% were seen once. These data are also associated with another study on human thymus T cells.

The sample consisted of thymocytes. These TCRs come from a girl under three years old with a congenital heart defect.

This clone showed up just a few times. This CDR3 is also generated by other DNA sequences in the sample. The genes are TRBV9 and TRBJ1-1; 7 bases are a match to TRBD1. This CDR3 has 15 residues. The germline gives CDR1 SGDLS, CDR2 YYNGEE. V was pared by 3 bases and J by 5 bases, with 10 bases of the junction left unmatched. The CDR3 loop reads CASSARQGLGTEAFF. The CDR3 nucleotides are TGTGCCAGCAGCGCAAGACAGGGCTTGGGTACTGAAGCTTTCTTT.

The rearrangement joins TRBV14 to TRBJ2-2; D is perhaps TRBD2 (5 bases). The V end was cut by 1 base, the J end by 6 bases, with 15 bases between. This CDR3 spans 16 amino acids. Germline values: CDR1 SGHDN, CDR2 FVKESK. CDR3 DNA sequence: TGTGCCAGCAGCCAAGGGCCAGGAACGGGGTCCGGGGAGCTGTTTTTT. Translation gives CASSQGPGTGSGELFF.

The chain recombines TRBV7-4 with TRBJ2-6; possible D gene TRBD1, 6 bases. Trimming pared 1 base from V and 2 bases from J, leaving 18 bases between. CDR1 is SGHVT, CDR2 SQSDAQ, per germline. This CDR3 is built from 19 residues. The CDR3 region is CASSLEGSGVAPGANVLTF. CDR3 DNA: TGTGCCAGCAGCTTAGAGGGGTCAGGGGTAGCCCCTGGGGCCAACGTCCTGACTTTC.

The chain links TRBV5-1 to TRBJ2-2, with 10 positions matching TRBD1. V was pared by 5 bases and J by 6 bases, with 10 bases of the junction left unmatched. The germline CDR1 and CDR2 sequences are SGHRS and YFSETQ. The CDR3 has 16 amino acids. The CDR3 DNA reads TGCGCCAGCAGGCGCCGGGACAGGGGAATGTCCGGGGAGCTGTTTTTT. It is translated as CASRRRDRGMSGELFF.

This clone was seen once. CDR3 residues: CASSYFEQGFGYEQYF. The CDR3 nucleotides are TGTGCCAGCAGTTACTTTGAACAGGGGTTCGGCTACGAGCAGTACTTC. The rearrangement links TRBV6-5 to TRBJ2-7; TRBD1 agrees at 7 bases. V dropped 1 base and J dropped 3; count of bases not matched to a gene: 9. Germline V gives CDR1 MNHEY, CDR2 SVGAGI. The length of the CDR3 is 16 residues.

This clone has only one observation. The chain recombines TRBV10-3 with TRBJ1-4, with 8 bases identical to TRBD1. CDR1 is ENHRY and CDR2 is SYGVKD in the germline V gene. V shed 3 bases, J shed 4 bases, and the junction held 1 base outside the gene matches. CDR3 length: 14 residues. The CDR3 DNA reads TGTGCCATCAGTGAACAGGGGGTTAATGAAAAACTGTTTTTT. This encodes CAISEQGVNEKLFF.

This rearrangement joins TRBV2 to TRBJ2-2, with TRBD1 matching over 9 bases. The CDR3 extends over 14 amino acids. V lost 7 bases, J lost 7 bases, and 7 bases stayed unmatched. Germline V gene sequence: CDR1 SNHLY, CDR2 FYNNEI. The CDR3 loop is CASISGDRVGELFF. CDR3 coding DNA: TGTGCCAGCATCAGCGGGGACAGGGTCGGGGAGCTGTTTTTT.

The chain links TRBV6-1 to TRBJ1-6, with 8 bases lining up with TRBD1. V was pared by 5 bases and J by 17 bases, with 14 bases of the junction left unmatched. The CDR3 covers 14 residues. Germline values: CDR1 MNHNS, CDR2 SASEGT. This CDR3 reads CASSIKQGEQDIHF. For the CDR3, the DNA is TGTGCCAGCAGTATTAAACAGGGGGAACAGGATATCCACTTT.

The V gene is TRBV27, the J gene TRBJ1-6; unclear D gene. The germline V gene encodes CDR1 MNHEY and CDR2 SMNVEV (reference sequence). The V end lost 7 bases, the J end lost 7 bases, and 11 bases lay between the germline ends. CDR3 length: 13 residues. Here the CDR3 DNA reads TGTGCCAGCAAGTATCTCGAGAATTCACCCCTCCACTTT. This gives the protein CASKYLENSPLHF.

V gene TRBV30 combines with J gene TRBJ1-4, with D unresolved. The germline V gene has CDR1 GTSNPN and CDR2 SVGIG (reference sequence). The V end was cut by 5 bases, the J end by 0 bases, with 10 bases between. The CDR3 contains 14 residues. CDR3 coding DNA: TGTGCCTGGGGTAGCGGGGCAACTAATGAAAAACTGTTTTTT. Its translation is CAWGSGATNEKLFF.

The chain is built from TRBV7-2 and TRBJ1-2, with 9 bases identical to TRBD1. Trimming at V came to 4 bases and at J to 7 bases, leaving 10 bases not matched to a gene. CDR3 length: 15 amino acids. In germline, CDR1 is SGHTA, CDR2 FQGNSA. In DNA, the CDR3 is TGTGCCAGCAGCTACCGGGACAGGGAGTTGGGTGGCTACACCTTC. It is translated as CASSYRDRELGGYTF.

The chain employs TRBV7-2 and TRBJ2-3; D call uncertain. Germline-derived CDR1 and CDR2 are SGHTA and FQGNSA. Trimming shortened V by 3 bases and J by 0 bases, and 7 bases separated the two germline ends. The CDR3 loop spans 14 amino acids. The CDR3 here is CASSFRSSTDTQYF. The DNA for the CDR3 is TGTGCCAGCAGCTTCAGATCTAGCACAGATACGCAGTATTTT.

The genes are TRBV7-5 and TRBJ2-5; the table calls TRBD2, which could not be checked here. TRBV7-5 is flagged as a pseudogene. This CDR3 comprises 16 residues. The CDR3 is CARSLARIVYQETQYF. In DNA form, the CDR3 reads TGTGCCAGAAGCTTAGCCCGTATCGTCTACCAAGAGACCCAGTACTTC.

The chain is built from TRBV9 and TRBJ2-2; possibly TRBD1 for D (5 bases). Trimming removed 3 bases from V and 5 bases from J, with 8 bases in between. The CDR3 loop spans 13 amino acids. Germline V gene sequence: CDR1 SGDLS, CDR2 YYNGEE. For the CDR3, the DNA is TGTGCCAGCAGCGAGGGGTTGACCGGGGAGCTGTTTTTT. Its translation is CASSEGLTGELFF.

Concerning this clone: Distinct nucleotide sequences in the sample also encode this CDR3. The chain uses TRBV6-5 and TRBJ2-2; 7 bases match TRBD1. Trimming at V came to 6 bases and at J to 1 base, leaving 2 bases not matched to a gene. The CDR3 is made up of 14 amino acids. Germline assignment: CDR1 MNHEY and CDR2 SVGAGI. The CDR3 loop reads CASSRTGNTGELFF. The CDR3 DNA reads TGTGCCAGCAGCCGGACAGGGAACACCGGGGAGCTGTTTTTT.

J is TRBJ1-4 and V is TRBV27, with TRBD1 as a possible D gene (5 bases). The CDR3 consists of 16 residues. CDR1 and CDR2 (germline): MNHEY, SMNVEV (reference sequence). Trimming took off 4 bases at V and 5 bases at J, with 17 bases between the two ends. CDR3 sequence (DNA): TGTGCCAGCAGTTCCCGGAGAACAGGAGGGAATGAAAAACTGTTTTTT. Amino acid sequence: CASSSRRTGGNEKLFF.

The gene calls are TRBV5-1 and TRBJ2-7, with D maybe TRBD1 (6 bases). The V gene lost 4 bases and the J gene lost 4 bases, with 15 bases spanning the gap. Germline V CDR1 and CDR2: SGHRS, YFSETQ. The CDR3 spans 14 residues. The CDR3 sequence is CASSPPRTDYEQYF. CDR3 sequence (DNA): TGCGCCAGCAGCCCGCCCCGGACAGATTACGAGCAGTACTTC.

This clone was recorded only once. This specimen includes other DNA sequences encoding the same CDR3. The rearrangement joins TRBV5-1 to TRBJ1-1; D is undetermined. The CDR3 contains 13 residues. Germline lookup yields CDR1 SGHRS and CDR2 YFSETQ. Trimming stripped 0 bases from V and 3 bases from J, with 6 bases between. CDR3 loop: CASSLAGDTEAFF. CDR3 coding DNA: TGCGCCAGCAGCTTGGCCGGAGACACTGAAGCTTTCTTT.

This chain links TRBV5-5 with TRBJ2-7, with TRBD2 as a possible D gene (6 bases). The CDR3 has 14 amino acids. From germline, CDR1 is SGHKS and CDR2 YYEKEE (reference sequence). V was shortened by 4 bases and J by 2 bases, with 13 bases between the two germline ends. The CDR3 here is CASSGGTDTYEQYF. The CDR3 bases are TGTGCCAGCAGCGGCGGGACGGATACCTACGAGCAGTACTTC.

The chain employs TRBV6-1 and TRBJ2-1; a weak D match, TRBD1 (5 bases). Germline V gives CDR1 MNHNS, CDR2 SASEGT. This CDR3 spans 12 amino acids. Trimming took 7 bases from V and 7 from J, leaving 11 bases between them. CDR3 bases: TGTGCCAGCAACCTAGGGGCTAATGAGCAGTTCTTC. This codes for CASNLGANEQFF.

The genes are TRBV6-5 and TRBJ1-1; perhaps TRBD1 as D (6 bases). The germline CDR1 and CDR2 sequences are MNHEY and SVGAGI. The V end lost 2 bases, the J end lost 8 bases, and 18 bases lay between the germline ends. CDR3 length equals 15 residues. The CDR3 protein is CASSYTLDTGYEAFF. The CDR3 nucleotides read TGTGCCAGCAGTTACACACTAGACACAGGGTACGAAGCTTTCTTT.

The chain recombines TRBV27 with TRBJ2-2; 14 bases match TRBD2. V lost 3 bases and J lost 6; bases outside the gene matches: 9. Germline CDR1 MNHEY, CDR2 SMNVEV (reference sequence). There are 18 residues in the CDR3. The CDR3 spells CASSFGGTSGGISGELFF. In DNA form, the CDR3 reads TGTGCCAGCAGTTTCGGGGGGACTAGCGGGGGTATCTCCGGGGAGCTGTTTTTT.

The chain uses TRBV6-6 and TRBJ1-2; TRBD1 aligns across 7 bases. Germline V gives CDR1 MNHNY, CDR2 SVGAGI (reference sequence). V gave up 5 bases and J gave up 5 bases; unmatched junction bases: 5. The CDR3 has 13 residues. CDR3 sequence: CASSPGTEYGYTF. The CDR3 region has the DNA TGTGCCAGCAGTCCCGGGACAGAGTATGGCTACACCTTC.

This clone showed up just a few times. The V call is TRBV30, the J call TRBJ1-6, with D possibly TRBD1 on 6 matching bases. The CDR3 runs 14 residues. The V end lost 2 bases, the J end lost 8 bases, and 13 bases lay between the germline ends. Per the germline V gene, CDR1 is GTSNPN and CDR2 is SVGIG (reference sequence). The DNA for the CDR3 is TGTGCCTGGAGTCTGGGGGCGGGAGATTCACCCCTCCACTTT. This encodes CAWSLGAGDSPLHF.

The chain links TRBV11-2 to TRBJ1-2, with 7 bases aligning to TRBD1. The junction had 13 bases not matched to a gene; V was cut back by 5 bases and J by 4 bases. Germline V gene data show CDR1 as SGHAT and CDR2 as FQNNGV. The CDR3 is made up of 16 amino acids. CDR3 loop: CASSRNPTGDFYGYTF. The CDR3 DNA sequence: TGTGCCAGCAGCCGAAACCCTACAGGGGATTTCTATGGCTACACCTTC.